Listed below are T cell receptor beta chains from one sample, sequenced in a study of blood T cell repertoires in COVID-19. The repertoire was sequenced with immunoSEQ multiplex PCR; TCRdb's copy has only in-frame clones and lacks some. This table has about 160,000 clones, approximately 88% appearing once. Sequencing was performed on peripheral blood. These receptors came from a man aged 18 to 30 with active or convalescent COVID-19. The CDR3 runs from the conserved cysteine through the conserved F or W. Each record gives: clone size, D gene, CDR3 length, V gene, J gene, CDR3 protein, CDR3 DNA. The D gene is left open where the match is weak. Expanded clones get a size class; other rows say once, few or many, or leave the size out.

size: -
D: TRBD1
length: 14
V: TRBV19
J: TRBJ2-2
CDR3: CASSRDRPTGELFF
DNA: TGTGCCAGTAGTAGGGACAGGCCCACCGGGGAGCTGTTTTTT

size: -
D: TRBD2
length: 15
V: TRBV10-3
J: TRBJ2-7
CDR3: CAISVGLAGEGEQYF
DNA: TGTGCCATCAGTGTAGGACTAGCGGGAGAGGGCGAGCAGTACTTC

size: once
D: -
length: 13
V: TRBV5-6
J: TRBJ1-2
CDR3: CASSLYNNYGYTF
DNA: TGTGCCAGCAGCTTGTACAATAACTATGGCTACACCTTC

size: -
D: -
length: 16
V: TRBV11-2
J: TRBJ1-1
CDR3: CASSLVSRGGGTEAFF
DNA: TGTGCCAGCAGCTTAGTCTCCAGGGGCGGGGGCACTGAAGCTTTCTTT

size: -
D: TRBD1
length: 14
V: TRBV7-9
J: TRBJ1-2
CDR3: CASSRDRAGYGYTF
DNA: TGTGCCAGCAGCCGAGACAGGGCGGGATATGGCTACACCTTC

size: -
D: -
length: 14
V: TRBV29-1
J: TRBJ1-6
CDR3: CSVAVSGENSPLHF
DNA: TGCAGCGTTGCCGTCTCAGGGGAGAATTCACCCCTCCACTTT

size: few
D: -
length: 12
V: TRBV7-9
J: TRBJ2-7
CDR3: CASSLLSNEQYF
DNA: TGTGCCAGCAGCCTTCTTAGTAACGAGCAGTACTTC

size: -
D: TRBD1
length: 17
V: TRBV6-6
J: TRBJ2-2
CDR3: CASSLNRGQGRTGELFF
DNA: TGTGCCAGCAGTCTAAATCGGGGACAGGGTAGGACCGGGGAGCTGTTTTTT

size: few
D: TRBD1
length: 15
V: TRBV11-2
J: TRBJ1-2
CDR3: CASSNLGTGDGGYTF
DNA: TGTGCCAGCAGCAACCTAGGGACAGGGGATGGTGGCTACACCTTC

size: -
D: -
length: 15
V: TRBV5-8
J: TRBJ2-3
CDR3: CASSKRQGSTDTQYF
DNA: TGTGCCAGCAGCAAGAGGCAGGGGTCAACAGATACGCAGTATTTT

size: -
D: TRBD2
length: 12
V: TRBV30
J: TRBJ2-7
CDR3: CAYSGPSYEQYF
DNA: TGTGCCTATAGCGGGCCCTCCTACGAGCAGTACTTC

size: -
D: -
length: 15
V: TRBV7-6
J: TRBJ1-2
CDR3: CASSLRPGSGDGYTF
DNA: TGTGCCAGCAGCTTACGTCCGGGATCAGGAGATGGCTACACCTTC

size: -
D: -
length: 12
V: TRBV18
J: TRBJ1-1
CDR3: CASSPGRTEAFF
DNA: TGTGCCAGCTCACCAGGGAGAACTGAAGCTTTCTTT

size: -
D: TRBD1
length: 16
V: TRBV6-5
J: TRBJ1-1
CDR3: CASSYSRDRVNTEAFF
DNA: TGTGCCAGCAGTTACTCACGGGACAGAGTGAACACTGAAGCTTTCTTT

size: -
D: -
length: 14
V: TRBV11-2
J: TRBJ2-5
CDR3: CASSFHGLQETQYF
DNA: TGTGCCAGCAGCTTTCACGGGTTACAAGAGACCCAGTACTTC

size: -
D: TRBD1
length: 15
V: TRBV18
J: TRBJ2-5
CDR3: CASSSGNRGQETQYF
DNA: TGTGCCAGCTCGTCAGGGAACAGGGGCCAAGAGACCCAGTACTTC

size: -
D: TRBD1
length: 15
V: TRBV25-1
J: TRBJ2-1
CDR3: CASSEWDRVTNEQFF
DNA: TGTGCCAGCAGTGAGTGGGACAGGGTTACCAATGAGCAGTTCTTC

size: -
D: TRBD2
length: 15
V: TRBV11-2
J: TRBJ2-7
CDR3: CASSLDIAGRNEQYF
DNA: TGTGCCAGCAGCTTAGATATAGCGGGAAGGAACGAGCAGTACTTC

size: -
D: -
length: 13
V: TRBV24-1
J: TRBJ2-5
CDR3: CATSETWAETQYF
DNA: TGTGCCACCAGTGAGACATGGGCAGAGACCCAGTACTTC

size: -
D: -
length: 15
V: TRBV7-2
J: TRBJ1-5
CDR3: CASSPSGWSNQPQHF
DNA: TGTGCCAGCAGCCCTTCAGGGTGGAGCAATCAGCCCCAGCATTTT